This is a list of T cell receptor beta chains from one sample in a study of cytomegalovirus exposure and HLA in healthy donors. Assay: immunoSEQ multiplex PCR; the TCRdb copy retains only in-frame clones and omits some. This table holds about 190,000 clones, around 79% found once. Input material: PBMCs. These receptors originate from a woman aged 45 to 65 in good health and CMV-seronegative. CDR3s include the opening cysteine and the closing phenylalanine or tryptophan. A clone size is listed for some rows: how often the clone was seen (once, few, many), or a class if it is expanded.

clone_size	v_call	j_call	cdr3_length	cdr3_aa
.	TRBV2	TRBJ1-2	13	CASSPRDMAGYTF
.	TRBV5-1	TRBJ2-7	13	CASSEGVGAEQYF
few	TRBV29-1	TRBJ1-1	12	CSVEGLNTEAFF
few	TRBV6-4	TRBJ2-3	19	CASSPFGSAPGQGSDTQYF
.	TRBV6-5	TRBJ2-3	15	CASSSLQGWTDTQYF
.	TRBV27	TRBJ2-3	15	CASSLRAGGTGAQYF
once	TRBV7-2	TRBJ2-3	14	CASSGGRSTDTQYF
.	TRBV4-1	TRBJ2-7	15	CASSLAQGRAYEQYF
.	TRBV28	TRBJ1-5	15	CASTPGYLRNQPQHF
.	TRBV7-9	TRBJ1-2	13	CASILAGAGGYTF
.	TRBV2	TRBJ2-5	16	CASSESLAGGRGAQYF
few	TRBV27	TRBJ1-1	13	CASSYRQGNRAFF
.	TRBV18	TRBJ1-2	15	CASSPVPATNYGYTF
.	TRBV5-4	TRBJ2-7	15	CASSSGLERVHEHYF
.	TRBV5-1	TRBJ1-1	14	CASTPYSGVTEAFF
.	TRBV6-5	TRBJ1-1	14	CASSYGTGNTEAFF
.	TRBV4-1	.	13	CASSPSWSYEQYF
.	TRBV11-1	TRBJ1-1	13	CASSLDGTAEAFF
once	TRBV28	.	13	CASYRGSPHEQYF
.	TRBV7-9	TRBJ2-3	16	CASSLGLAGAGDTQYF
.	TRBV7-2	TRBJ2-7	17	CASSLGQGGLGSYEQYF
.	TRBV14	TRBJ2-7	13	CASSQGGSNEQYF
.	TRBV10-3	TRBJ1-2	14	CAISESGGANGYTF
.	TRBV6-6	TRBJ2-7	10	CASSYPEQYF
once	TRBV19	TRBJ2-7	13	CASSNRGQREQYF